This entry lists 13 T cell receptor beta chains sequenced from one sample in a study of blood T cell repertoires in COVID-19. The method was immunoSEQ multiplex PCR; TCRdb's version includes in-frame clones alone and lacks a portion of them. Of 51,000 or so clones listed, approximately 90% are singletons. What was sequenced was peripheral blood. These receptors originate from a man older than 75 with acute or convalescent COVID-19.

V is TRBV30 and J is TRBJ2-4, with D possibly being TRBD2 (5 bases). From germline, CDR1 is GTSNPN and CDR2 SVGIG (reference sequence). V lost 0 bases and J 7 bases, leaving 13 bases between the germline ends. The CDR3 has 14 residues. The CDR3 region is CAWSVTRQANIQYF. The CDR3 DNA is TGTGCCTGGAGTGTAACTAGGCAGGCGAACATTCAGTACTTC.

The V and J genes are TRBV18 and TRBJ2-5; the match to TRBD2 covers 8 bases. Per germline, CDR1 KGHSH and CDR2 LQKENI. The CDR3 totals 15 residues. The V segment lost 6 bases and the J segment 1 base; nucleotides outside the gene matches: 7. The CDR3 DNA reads TGTGCCAGCTCCACTAGCGGAGGAGTCCAAGAGACCCAGTACTTC. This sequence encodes CASSTSGGVQETQYF.

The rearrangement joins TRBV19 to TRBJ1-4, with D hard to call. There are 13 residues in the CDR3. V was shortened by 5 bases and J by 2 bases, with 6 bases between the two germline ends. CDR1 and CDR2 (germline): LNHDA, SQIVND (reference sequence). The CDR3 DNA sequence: TGTGCCAGTAGTCACGGGACTAATGAAAAACTGTTTTTT. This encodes CASSHGTNEKLFF. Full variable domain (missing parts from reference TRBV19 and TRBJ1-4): DGGITQSPKYLFRKEGQNVTLSCEQNLNHDAMYWYRQDPGQGLRLIYYSQIVNDFQKGDIAEGYSVSREKKESFPLTVTSAQKNPTAFYLCASSHGTNEKLFFGSGTQLSVL.

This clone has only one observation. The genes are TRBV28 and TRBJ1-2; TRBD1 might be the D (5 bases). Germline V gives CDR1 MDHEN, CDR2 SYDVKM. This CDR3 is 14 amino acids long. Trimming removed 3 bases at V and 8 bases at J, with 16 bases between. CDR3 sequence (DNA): TGTGCCAGCAGTTTGACAGCCGGGGAGGGGGGCTACACCTTC. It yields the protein CASSLTAGEGGYTF.

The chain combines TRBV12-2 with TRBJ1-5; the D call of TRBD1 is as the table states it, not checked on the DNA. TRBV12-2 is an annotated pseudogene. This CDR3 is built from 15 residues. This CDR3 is CASRLGRARNQPQHF. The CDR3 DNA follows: TGTGCAAGTCGCTTAGGCAGGGCCCGCAATCAGCCCCAGCATTTT.

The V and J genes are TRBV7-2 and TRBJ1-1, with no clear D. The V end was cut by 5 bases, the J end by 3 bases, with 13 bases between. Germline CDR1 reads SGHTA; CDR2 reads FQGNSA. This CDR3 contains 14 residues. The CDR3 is CASSPRRRDTEAFF. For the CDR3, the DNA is TGTGCCAGCAGCCCCCGGAGGCGCGACACTGAAGCTTTCTTT.

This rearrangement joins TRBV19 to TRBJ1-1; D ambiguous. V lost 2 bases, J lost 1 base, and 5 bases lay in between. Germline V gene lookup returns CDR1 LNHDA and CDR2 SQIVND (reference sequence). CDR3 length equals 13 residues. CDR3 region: CASSITGNTEAFF. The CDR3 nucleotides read TGTGCCAGTAGTATAACTGGGAACACTGAAGCTTTCTTT.

CDR3 DNA sequence: TGTGCCAGCAGTTCCCGTAGTCAGGTTCAGCCCCAGCATTTT. Translating it yields CASSSRSQVQPQHF. The J gene is TRBJ1-5, the V gene TRBV6-5; no firm D call. CDR1 is MNHEY, CDR2 SVGAGI, per germline. The V gene lost 4 bases and the J gene lost 6 bases, with 13 bases spanning the gap. CDR3 length: 14 amino acids.

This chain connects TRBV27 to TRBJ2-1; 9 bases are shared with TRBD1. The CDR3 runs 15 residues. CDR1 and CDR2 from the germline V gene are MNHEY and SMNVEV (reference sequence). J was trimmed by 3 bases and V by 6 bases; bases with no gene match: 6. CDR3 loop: CASRGRQGGYNEQFF. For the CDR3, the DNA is TGTGCCAGCAGGGGACGACAGGGGGGCTACAATGAGCAGTTCTTC.

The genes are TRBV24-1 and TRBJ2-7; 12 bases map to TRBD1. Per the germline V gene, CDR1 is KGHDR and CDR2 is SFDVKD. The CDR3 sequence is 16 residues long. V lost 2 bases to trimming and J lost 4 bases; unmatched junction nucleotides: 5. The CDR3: CATSDSGTGGGYEQYF. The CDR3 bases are TGTGCCACCAGTGATTCCGGGACAGGGGGCGGGTACGAGCAGTACTTC.

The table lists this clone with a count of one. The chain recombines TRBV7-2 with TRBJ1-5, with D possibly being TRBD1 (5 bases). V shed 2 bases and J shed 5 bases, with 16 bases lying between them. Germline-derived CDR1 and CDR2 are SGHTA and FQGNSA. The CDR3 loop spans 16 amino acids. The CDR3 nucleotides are TGTGCCAGCAGCTTAAAAGGTCCGGACACATATCAGCCCCAGCATTTT. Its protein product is CASSLKGPDTYQPQHF.

CDR3 nucleotides: TGTGCCAGCAGTGAAGTGGGGGGGATCTCCCGGGAGCTGTTTTTT. Translation gives CASSEVGGISRELFF. This chain uses TRBV2 with TRBJ2-2; 7 bases line up with TRBD2. Germline CDR1 and CDR2: SNHLY and FYNNEI. The CDR3 runs 15 residues. The V gene end was trimmed by 1 base and the J gene end by 9 bases; junction bases not matched to a gene: 8.

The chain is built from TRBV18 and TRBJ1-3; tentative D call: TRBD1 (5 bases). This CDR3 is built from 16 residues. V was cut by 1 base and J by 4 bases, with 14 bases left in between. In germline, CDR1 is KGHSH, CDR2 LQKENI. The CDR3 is CASSPRGQGGGNTIYF. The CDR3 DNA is TGTGCCAGCTCACCACGAGGTCAGGGAGGCGGAAACACCATATATTTT.